This T cell receptor (beta chain) was sequenced in a study of radiotherapy plus CTLA-4 blockade in lung cancer. Study at large: Objective response was observed in about 19% of patients, and disease control in approximately 33%. Findings and limits, study-wide: Response, reportedly, was best predicted by interferon-beta along with early blood T cell clone dynamics.

Measured with immunoSEQ multiplex PCR; TCRdb has only the in-frame clones, and not every one. The table lists around 55,000 clones, 70% to 85% of them singletons, with 5% to 6.5% in the top ten. A remark on this clone: Its antigen is still unknown.

The sequence was obtained from a human donor with non-small cell lung cancer whose response to radiotherapy plus ipilimumab could not be evaluated. Sequencing used peripheral blood, obtained from a patient treated with radiotherapy plus ipilimumab.

This CDR3 reads CASSLQSRGDTGELFF. The DNA of the CDR3 is TGTGCCAGCAGCTTGCAGTCTCGGGGGGACACCGGGGAGCTGTTTTTT. This sequence joins TRBV5-4 and TRBJ2-2; 7 bases match TRBD2. This CDR3 contains 16 residues. Germline V CDR1 and CDR2: SGHNT, YYREEE (reference sequence). Trimming removed 1 base from V and 3 bases from J; junction bases left unmatched: 6.